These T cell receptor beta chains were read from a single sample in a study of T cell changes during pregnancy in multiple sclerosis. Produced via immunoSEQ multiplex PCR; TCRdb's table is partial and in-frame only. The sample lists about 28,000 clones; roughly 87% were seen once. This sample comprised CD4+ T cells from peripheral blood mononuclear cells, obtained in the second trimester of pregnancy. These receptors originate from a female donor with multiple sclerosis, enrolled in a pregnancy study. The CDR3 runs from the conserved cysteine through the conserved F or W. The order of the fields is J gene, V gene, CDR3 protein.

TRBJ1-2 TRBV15 CATSRVGEGLETFAEANYGYTF
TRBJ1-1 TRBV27 CASSSTGMTKNTEAFF
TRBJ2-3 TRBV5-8 CASSLVSRSSDTQYF
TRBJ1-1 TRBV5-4 CASSVTGINTEAFF
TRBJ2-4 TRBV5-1 CASSPGEEGSIQYF
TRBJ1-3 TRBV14 CASSRGTVVAGNTIYF
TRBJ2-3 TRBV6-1 CASRAFDRGAQYF
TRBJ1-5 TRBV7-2 CASSLDSHPYQPQHF
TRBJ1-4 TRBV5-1 CASIKPGQDEKLFF
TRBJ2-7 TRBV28 CASSLVGGDEQYF
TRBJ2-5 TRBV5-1 CASSRTPGQGEKETQYF
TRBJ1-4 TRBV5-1 CASSLRQANEKLFF
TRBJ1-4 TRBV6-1 CASSDVGQSNEKLFF
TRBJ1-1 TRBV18 CASSQSTGGTEAFF
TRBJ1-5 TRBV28 CASSLQAGFQPQHF
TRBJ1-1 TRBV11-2 CASSPGGSGTGGFPAFF
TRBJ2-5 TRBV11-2 CASSRQTDETQYF
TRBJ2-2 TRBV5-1 CASSGQGLTGELFF
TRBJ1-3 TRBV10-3 CAIRGQGSESGNTIYF
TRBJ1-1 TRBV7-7 CASTPYREMNTEAFF
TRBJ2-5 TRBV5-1 CASSLAGTPQETQYF
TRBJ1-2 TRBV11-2 CASSAIQGRDGYTF
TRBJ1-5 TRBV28 CASSPGQGRNQPQHF
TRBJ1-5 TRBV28 CAGGGLGQPQHF
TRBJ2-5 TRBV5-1 CASSFPGNYETQYF
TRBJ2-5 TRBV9 CASSVGGEEMTQYF
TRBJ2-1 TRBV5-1 CASSLGDRYNEQFF
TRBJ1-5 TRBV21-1 CASILGSGGKYSNQPQHF
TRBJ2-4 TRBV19 CASRSQGASDIQYF
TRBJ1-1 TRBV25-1 CASSFFTEAFF
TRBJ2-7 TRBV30 CAWIPKRGSSYEQYF
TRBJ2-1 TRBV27 CASTPSRTSGYNEQFF
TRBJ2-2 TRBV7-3 CASSTQGAGTGELFF
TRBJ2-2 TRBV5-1 CASSLTGAGTGELFF
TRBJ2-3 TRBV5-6 CASSLVAGGLTDTQYF
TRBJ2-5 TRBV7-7 CASSYNQGQGGTQYF
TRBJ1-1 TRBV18 CASSPLTGVNTEAFF
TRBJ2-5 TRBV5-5 CASSSQGIETQYF
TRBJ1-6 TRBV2 CASRGTGTSYNSPLHF
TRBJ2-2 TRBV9 CASSADSRNTGELFF
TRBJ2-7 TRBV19 CASSIDGAGTYEQYF
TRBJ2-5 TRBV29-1 CSVLAGGHQETQYF
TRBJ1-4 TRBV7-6 CASSLARGAREKLFF
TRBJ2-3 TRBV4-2 CASSQDRDTDTQYF
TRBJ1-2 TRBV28 CASSFRWQGPLLYTF
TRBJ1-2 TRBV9 CASSPQQGGRNGYTF
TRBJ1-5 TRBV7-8 CASSLVGSSNQPQHF
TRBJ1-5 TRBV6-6 CASTLWRSNQPQHF